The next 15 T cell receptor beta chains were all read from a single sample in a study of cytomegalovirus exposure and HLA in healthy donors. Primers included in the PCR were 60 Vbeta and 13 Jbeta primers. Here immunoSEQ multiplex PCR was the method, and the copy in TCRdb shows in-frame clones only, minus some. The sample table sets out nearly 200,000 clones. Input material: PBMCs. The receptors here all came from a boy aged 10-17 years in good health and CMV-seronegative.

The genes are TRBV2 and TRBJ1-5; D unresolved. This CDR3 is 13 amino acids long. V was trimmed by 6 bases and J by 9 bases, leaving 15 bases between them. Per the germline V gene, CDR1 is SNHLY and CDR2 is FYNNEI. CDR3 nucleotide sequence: TGTGCCAGCAGCTCCCCGGGTGGATGGCCCCAGCATTTT. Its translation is CASSSPGGWPQHF.

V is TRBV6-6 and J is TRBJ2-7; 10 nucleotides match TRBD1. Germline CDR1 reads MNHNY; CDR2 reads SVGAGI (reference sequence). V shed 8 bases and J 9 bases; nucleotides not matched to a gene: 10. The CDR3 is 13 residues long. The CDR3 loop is CASSGQGTLWQYF. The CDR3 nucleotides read TGTGCCAGCTCGGGACAGGGGACCTTGTGGCAGTACTTC.

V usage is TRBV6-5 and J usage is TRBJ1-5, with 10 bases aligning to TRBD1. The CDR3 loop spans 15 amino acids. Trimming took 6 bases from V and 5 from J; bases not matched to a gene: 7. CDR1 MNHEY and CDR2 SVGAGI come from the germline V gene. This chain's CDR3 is CASRSPGTGDQPQHF. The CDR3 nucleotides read TGTGCCAGCAGATCGCCCGGGACAGGGGATCAGCCCCAGCATTTT.

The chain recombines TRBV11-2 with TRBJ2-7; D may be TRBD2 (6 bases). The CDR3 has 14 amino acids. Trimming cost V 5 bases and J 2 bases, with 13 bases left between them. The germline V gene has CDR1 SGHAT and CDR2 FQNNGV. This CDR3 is CASSRTGETYEQYF. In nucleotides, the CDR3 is TGTGCCAGCAGCCGGACGGGGGAAACCTACGAGCAGTACTTC.

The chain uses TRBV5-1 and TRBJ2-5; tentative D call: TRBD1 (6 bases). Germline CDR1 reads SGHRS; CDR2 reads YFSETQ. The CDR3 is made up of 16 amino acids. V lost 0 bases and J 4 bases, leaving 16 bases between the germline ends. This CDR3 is CASSLAPGHPPETQYF. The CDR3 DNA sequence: TGCGCCAGCAGCTTGGCCCCGGGACACCCGCCAGAGACCCAGTACTTC.

For the CDR3, the DNA is TGCGCCAGCAGCGGTACAGGGGTCTACGAGCAGTACTTC. It yields the protein CASSGTGVYEQYF. The J gene is TRBJ2-7, the V gene TRBV4-1, with 7 bases fitting TRBD1. Germline CDR1 and CDR2: MGHRA and YSYEKL. V dropped 5 bases and J dropped 3; count of bases not matched to a gene: 4. The CDR3 contains 13 residues.

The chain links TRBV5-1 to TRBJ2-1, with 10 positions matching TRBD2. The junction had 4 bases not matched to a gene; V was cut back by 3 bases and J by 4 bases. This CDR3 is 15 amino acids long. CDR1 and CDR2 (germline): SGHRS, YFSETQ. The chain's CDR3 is CASSSLAGAYNEQFF. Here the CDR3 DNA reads TGCGCCAGCAGCTCCCTAGCGGGGGCATACAATGAGCAGTTCTTC.

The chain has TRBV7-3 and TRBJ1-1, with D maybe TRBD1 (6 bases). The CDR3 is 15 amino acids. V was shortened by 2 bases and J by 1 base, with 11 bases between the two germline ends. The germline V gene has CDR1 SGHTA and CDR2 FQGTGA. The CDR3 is CASSLEGGRNTEAFF. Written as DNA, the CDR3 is TGTGCCAGCAGCTTAGAGGGGGGGAGGAACACTGAAGCTTTCTTT.

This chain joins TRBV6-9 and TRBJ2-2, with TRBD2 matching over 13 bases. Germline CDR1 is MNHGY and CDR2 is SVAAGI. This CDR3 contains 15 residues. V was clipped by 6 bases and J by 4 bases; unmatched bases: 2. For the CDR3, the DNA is TGTGCCAGCAGGCGACTAGCGGGGGGCACCGGGGAGCTGTTTTTT. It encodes CASRRLAGGTGELFF.

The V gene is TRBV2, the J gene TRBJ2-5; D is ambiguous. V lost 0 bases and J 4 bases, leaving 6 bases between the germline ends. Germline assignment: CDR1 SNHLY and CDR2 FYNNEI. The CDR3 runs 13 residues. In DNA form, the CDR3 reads TGTGCCAGCAGTGAAGCGCTCAGAGAGACCCAGTACTTC. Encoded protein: CASSEALRETQYF. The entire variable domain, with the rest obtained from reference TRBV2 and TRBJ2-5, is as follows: EPEVTQTPSHQVTQMGQEVILRCVPISNHLYFYWYRQILGQKVEFLVSFYNNEISEKSEIFDDQFSVERPDGSNFTLKIRSTKLEDSAMYFCASSEALRETQYFGPGTRLLVL.

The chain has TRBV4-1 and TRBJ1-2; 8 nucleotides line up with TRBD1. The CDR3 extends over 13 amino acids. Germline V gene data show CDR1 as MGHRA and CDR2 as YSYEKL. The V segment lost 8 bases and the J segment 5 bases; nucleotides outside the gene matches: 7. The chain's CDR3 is CASSPDRGYGYTF. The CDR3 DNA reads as TGCGCCAGCTCTCCCGACAGGGGTTATGGCTACACCTTC.

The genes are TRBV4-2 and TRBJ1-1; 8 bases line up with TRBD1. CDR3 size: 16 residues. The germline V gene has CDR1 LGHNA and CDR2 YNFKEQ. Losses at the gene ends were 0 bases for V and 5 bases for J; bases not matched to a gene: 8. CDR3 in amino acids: CASSQEGQGTGTEAFF. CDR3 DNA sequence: TGTGCCAGCAGCCAAGAAGGACAGGGAACGGGAACTGAAGCTTTCTTT.

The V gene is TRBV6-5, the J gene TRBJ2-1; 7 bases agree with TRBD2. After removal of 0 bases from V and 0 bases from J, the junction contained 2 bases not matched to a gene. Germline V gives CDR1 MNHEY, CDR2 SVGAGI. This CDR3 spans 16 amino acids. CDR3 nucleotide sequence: TGTGCCAGCAGTTACTCTTGGGGGGGCTCCTACAATGAGCAGTTCTTC. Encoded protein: CASSYSWGGSYNEQFF.

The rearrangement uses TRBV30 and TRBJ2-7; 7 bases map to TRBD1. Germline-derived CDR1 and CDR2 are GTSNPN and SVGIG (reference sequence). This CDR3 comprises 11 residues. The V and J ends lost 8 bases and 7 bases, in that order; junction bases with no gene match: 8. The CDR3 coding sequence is TGTGCCGGTCAGGGGGTCGATGAGCAGTACTTC. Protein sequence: CAGQGVDEQYF.

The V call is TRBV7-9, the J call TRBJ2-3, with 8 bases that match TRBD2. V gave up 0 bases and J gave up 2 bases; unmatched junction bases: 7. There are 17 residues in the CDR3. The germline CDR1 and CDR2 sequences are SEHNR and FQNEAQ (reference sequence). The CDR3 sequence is CASSLADAGGNTDTQYF. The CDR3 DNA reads TGTGCCAGCAGCTTAGCTGATGCGGGGGGAAACACAGATACGCAGTATTTT.